This TCR beta chain came from a study of tumor-infiltrating lymphocytes in primary liver carcinoma. A note on this clonotype: The junction differs from germline at one of its ends, possibly a read error.

Using a constant-region primer together with ProtoScript II reverse transcriptase, TCR beta cDNA was made from approximately 500 ng of total RNA. Slightly modified ARM-PCR served as the procedure for the TCR beta libraries. These libraries came from three rounds of nested multiplex PCR. Amplification in the first two PCR rounds was performed using TRBV1-TRBV30 forward primers and a C-beta reverse primer for 10 cycles each. One entry per CDR3 protein, called by TCRdb with MiXCR from the multiplex PCR reads. The sample consists of about 78,000 distinct CDR3 sequences, roughly two thirds of them appearing once. Between roughly 20 and 33 mg of unsorted bulk tissue served as the source from which RNA and DNA were co-extracted. The CDR3 loop spans 15 amino acids. Per germline, CDR1 SNHLY and CDR2 FYNNEI.

The sequenced sample consisted of liver tumor tissue from sampling region 4. Noted subset: tumor region T4, right-lateral pole. The chain combines TRBV2 with TRBJ2-7, with TRBD1 matching over 7 bases. The source is a woman aged 60 to 75 with primary liver carcinoma and hepatitis B virus infection. As DNA, the CDR3 is TGTGCTAGCAGTGAACAGGGGACCAGCTCCTACGAGCAGTACTTC. It codes for CASSEQGTSSYEQYF.